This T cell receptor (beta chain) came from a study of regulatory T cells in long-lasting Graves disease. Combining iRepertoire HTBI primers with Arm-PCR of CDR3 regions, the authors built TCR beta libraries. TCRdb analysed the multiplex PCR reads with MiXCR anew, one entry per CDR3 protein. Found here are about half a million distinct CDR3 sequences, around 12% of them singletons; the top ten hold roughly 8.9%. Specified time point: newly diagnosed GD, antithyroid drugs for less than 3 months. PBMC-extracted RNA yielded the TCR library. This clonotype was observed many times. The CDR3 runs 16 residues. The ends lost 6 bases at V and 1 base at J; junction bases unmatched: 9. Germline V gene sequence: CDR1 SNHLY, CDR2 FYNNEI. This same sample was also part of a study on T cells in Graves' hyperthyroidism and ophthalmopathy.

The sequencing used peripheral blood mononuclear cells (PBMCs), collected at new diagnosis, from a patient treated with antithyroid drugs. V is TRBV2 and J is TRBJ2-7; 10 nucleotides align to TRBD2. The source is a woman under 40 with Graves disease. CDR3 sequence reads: CASRNGLAEGSYEQYF. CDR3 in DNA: TGTGCCAGCAGGAACGGACTAGCGGAAGGGTCCTACGAGCAGTACTTC.